The source of this T cell receptor (beta chain) is a study of shared clonotypes between healthy human individuals. Overall study: Researchers drew samples from a couple of women and a few men aged 18 to 49.

Trimming cost V 4 bases and J 1 base; bases outside gene matches: 6. The germline V gene has CDR1 SGHKS and CDR2 YYEKEE (reference sequence). This CDR3 has 15 residues. Only in-frame clones appear in the TCRdb table, and some are missing; sequencing was by immunoSEQ multiplex PCR. This sample has 450,000 to 500,000 clones, with 70% to 85% found just once. On this clone itself: What it binds is not known.

Study conclusions and caveats: The represented genetic and exposure-history diversity was limited by the small number of donors.

This TCR was sampled from a woman aged 40 to 50 in good health. Some clones in this sample may be carry-over from other donors' samples. The chain combines TRBV5-5 with TRBJ1-1, with 8 bases that match TRBD1. Sequenced material: PBMCs. CDR3: CASSQDQGANTEAFF. The CDR3 DNA follows: TGTGCCAGCAGCCAAGATCAGGGGGCGAACACTGAAGCTTTCTTT.